This T cell receptor beta chain was documented in a study of blood T cell repertoires in COVID-19. The wider study: The cDNA or gDNA used as material had been derived from T cells, B-cell-depleted T cells, or PBMCs.

Libraries were prepared by immunoSEQ multiplex PCR; TCRdb keeps only in-frame clonotypes and omits some of them. The table has around 340,000 clones, around 86% seen once. In terms of age and location, participants ranged from about 18 to 100 years and lived in about 25 US areas. The ends were cut back, 1 base at V and 5 bases at J, with 11 bases in the middle. Germline-derived CDR1 and CDR2 are SGHTA and FQGNSA. The CDR3 has 14 residues. The specimen sequenced was PBMCs or T cells enriched from blood (not recorded which). The source of this sequence is a woman aged 40 to 50 with acute COVID-19. The V call is TRBV7-2, the J call TRBJ1-1; D call uncertain. CDR3 in amino acids: CASSLEGGWTEAFF. The CDR3 DNA sequence: TGTGCCAGCAGCTTAGAAGGCGGTTGGACTGAAGCTTTCTTT.